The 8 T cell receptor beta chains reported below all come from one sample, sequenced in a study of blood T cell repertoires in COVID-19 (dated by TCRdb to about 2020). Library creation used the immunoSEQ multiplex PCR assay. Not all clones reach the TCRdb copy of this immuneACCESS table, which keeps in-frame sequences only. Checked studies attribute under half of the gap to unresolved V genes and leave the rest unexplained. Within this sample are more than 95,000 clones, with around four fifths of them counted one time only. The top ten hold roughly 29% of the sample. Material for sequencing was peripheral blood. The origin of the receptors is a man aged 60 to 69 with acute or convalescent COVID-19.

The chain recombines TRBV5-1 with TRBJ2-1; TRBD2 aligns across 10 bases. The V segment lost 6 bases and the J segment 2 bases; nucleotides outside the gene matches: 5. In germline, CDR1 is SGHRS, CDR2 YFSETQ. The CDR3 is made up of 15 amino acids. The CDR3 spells CASNPGTSAYNEQFF. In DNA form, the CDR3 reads TGCGCCAGCAATCCCGGGACTAGCGCCTACAATGAGCAGTTCTTC.

The CDR3 sequence is CASSTAGGARRAGELFF. CDR3 in DNA: TGTGCCAGCAGCACCGCCGGGGGGGCAAGAAGGGCCGGGGAGCTGTTTTTT. V and J are TRBV28 and TRBJ2-2, with 8 bases matching TRBD2. The CDR3 covers 17 residues. V gave up 6 bases and J gave up 6 bases; unmatched junction bases: 15. Germline V gene data show CDR1 as MDHEN and CDR2 as SYDVKM. The full variable domain, with the rest looked up from reference TRBV28 and TRBJ2-2, is DVKVTQSSRYLVKRTGEKVFLECVQDMDHENMFWYRQDPGLGLRLIYFSYDVKMKEKGDIPEGYSVSREKKERFSLILESASTNQTSMYLCASSTAGGARRAGELFFGEGSRLTVL.

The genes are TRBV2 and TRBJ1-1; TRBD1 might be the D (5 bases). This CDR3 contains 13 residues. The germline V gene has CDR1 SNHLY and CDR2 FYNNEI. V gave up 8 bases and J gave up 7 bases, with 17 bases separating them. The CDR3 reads CASRPREISEAFF. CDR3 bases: TGTGCCAGCCGCCCCAGGGAAATAAGTGAAGCTTTCTTT.

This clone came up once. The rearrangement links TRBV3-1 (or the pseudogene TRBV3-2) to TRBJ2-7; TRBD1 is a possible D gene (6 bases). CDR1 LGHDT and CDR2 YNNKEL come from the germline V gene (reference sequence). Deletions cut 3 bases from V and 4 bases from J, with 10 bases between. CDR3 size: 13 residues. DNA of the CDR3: TGTGCCAGCAGCCACCCCGGACAGTACGAGCAGTACTTC. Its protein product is CASSHPGQYEQYF.

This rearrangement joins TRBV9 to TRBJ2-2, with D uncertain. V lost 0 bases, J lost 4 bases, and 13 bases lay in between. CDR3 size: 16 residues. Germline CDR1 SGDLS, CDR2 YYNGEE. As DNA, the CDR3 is TGTGCCAGCAGCGTAGACCCCCGATCTACCACCGGGGAGCTGTTTTTT. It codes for CASSVDPRSTTGELFF.

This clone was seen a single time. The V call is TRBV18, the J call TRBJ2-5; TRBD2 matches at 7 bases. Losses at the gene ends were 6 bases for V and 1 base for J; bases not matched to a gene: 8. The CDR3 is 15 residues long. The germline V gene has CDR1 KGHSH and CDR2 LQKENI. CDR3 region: CASSEPAGPQETQYF. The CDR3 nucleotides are TGTGCCAGCTCGGAACCAGCGGGGCCCCAAGAGACCCAGTACTTC.

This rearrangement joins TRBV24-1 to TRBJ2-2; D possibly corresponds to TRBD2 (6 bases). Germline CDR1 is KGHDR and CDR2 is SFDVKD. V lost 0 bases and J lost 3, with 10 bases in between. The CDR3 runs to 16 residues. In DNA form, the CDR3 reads TGTGCCACCAGTGATTTGGCAGCGGGCCACACCGGGGAGCTGTTTTTT. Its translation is CATSDLAAGHTGELFF.

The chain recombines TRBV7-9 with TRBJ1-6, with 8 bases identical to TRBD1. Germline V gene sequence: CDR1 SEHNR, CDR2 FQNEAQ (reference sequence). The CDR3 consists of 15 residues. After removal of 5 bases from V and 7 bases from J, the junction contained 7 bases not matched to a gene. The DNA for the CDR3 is TGTGCCAGCAGCGTTCAGGGGGCGCAGAATTCACCCCTCCACTTT. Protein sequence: CASSVQGAQNSPLHF.